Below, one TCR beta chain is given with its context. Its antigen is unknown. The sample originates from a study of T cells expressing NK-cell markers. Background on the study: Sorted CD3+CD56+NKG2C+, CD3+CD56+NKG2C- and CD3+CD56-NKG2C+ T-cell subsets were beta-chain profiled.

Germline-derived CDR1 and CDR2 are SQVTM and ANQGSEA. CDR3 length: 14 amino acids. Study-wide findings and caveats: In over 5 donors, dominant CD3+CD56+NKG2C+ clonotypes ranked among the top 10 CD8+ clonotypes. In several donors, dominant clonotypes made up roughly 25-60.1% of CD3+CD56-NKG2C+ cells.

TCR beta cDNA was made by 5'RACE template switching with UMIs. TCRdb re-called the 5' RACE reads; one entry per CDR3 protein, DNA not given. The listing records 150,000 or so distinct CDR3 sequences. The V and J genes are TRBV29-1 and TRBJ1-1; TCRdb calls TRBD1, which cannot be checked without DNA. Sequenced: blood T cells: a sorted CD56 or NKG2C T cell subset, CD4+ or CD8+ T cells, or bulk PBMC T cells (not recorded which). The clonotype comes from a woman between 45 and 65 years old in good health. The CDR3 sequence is CSVEGQDSSAEAFF.